The 5 T cell receptor beta chains below were found in one sample sequenced in a study of beta chain features in type 1 diabetes. Every isolated RNA sample was fully reverse transcribed, so sequencing captured expressed TCRB transcripts. Clones were read by immunoSEQ multiplex PCR, and TCRdb kept only the in-frame ones, dropping some. The profile shows 300,000 to 350,000 clones, around 9.3% of them singletons. The study, taken as a whole, reports: TCRB CDR3s from Type 1 diabetes patients were moderately but significantly shorter in all four CD4+ subsets.

For these TCRs, the target antigens are not known. The sequenced sample consisted of central memory CD4+ T cells from blood. The receptor source for this set is a man between 25 and 39 years old with type 1 diabetes.

The CDR3 DNA follows: TGTGCCACCAGCAAAGAGGGGATTGGGGGTATCAATCAGCCCCAGCATTTT. It translates to CATSKEGIGGINQPQHF. The chain carries TRBV15 and TRBJ1-5; the D gene is possibly TRBD1 (5 bases). Trimming left V 4 bases short and J 3 bases short, with 19 bases between. Germline values: CDR1 LNHNV, CDR2 YYDKDF (reference sequence). This CDR3 contains 17 residues.

The rearrangement links TRBV7-2 to TRBJ2-5; D is unresolved. Trimming removed 5 bases from V and 6 bases from J, with 10 bases in between. The CDR3 is 12 amino acids. Germline CDR1 SGHTA, CDR2 FQGNSA. The CDR3, as DNA: TGTGCCAGCAGCCCCCCGGACCAGACCCAGTACTTC. Translation gives CASSPPDQTQYF.

Details on this clone: The sample contains more than one DNA sequence encoding this CDR3. CDR3 protein: CASSGQVDEKLFF. CDR3 DNA: TGTGCCAGTTCGGGACAGGTGGATGAAAAACTGTTTTTT. This chain joins TRBV19 and TRBJ1-4; 8 bases map to TRBD1. Germline V lookup: CDR1 LNHDA, CDR2 SQIVND (reference sequence). Trimming at V came to 8 bases and at J to 6 bases, leaving 5 bases not matched to a gene. The CDR3 has 13 amino acids.

This chain uses TRBV10-3 with TRBJ1-6; D is possibly TRBD1 (6 bases). Germline CDR1 is ENHRY and CDR2 is SYGVKD. Trimming removed 3 bases at V and 0 bases at J, with 9 bases between. This CDR3 spans 16 amino acids. The CDR3: CAISEQGSSYNSPLHF. In DNA, the CDR3 is TGTGCCATCAGTGAACAGGGCAGCTCCTATAATTCACCCCTCCACTTT.

This clone was seen a few times. One end of the junction does not line up with germline, which may come from a read error. This chain connects TRBV7-7 to TRBJ2-3; D unresolved. Germline V gives CDR1 SSHAT, CDR2 FNYEAQ (reference sequence). This CDR3 spans 11 amino acids. The CDR3 DNA follows: TGTGCTAGCAGCCTCCGAAACACGCAGTATTTT. Its protein is CASSLRNTQYF.